These 25 T cell receptor beta chains originate from one sample sequenced in a study of blood T cell repertoires in COVID-19. Libraries were prepared by immunoSEQ multiplex PCR; TCRdb keeps only in-frame clonotypes and omits some of them. This sample carries tens of thousands of clones, almost 85% of them seen once, and the ten largest clones take roughly an eighth. The sequenced material came from peripheral blood. The receptors originated from a human donor in a cohort sampled during active COVID-19.

V and J are TRBV27 and TRBJ2-2; tentatively, D is TRBD1 (6 bases). Trimming cost V 3 bases and J 3 bases, with 17 bases left between them. The CDR3 is 17 residues long. Germline loops: CDR1 MNHEY, CDR2 SMNVEV (reference sequence). The CDR3: CASSFPKGTRDTGELFF. The CDR3 DNA is TGTGCCAGCAGTTTCCCGAAAGGGACACGCGACACCGGGGAGCTGTTTTTT.

The rearrangement links TRBV10-3 to TRBJ2-1; TRBD2 matches at 8 bases. Trimming cost V 8 bases and J 5 bases; bases outside gene matches: 11. CDR3 length: 15 residues. In germline, CDR1 is ENHRY, CDR2 SYGVKD. CDR3 region: CAIGGAGGINNEQFF. In DNA, the CDR3 is TGTGCCATCGGGGGGGCGGGAGGTATAAACAATGAGCAGTTCTTC.

The chain employs TRBV7-8 and TRBJ2-7; D perhaps matches TRBD2 (5 bases). The germline V and J ends were trimmed by 4 bases and 3 bases, with 7 bases remaining between them. There are 12 residues in the CDR3. The V gene's germline CDR1 is SGHVS and CDR2 FQNEAQ. This CDR3 is CASSYDYYEQYF. CDR3 in DNA: TGTGCCAGCAGCTATGACTACTACGAGCAGTACTTC.

The chain combines TRBV9 with TRBJ1-5; D gene ambiguous. The CDR3 sequence is 17 residues long. V lost 3 bases and J lost 0, with 16 bases in between. Germline lookup yields CDR1 SGDLS and CDR2 YYNGEE. The DNA of the CDR3 is TGTGCCAGCAGCGGGGGAAAGGAGGCGAATAGCAATCAGCCCCAGCATTTT. Protein: CASSGGKEANSNQPQHF. Full variable domain (rest looked up from reference TRBV9 and TRBJ1-5): DSGVTQTPKHLITATGQRVTLRCSPRSGDLSVYWYQQSLDQGLQFLIQYYNGEERAKGNILERFSAQQFPDLHSELNLSSLELGDSALYFCASSGGKEANSNQPQHFGDGTRLSIL.

The chain uses TRBV11-3 and TRBJ2-5; 7 nucleotides agree with TRBD1. This CDR3 has 13 residues. Germline V lookup: CDR1 SGHNT, CDR2 YENEEA. With 4 bases clipped from V and 7 bases from J, the junction kept 6 bases outside the gene matches. CDR3 coding DNA: TGTGCCAGCAGCTCTACAGGGGTTCCGACCCAGTACTTC. Protein: CASSSTGVPTQYF.

The CDR3 nucleotides are TGTGCCAGCAGCGGCGGACTAGCGGGCGGCTTGGAGACCCAGTACTTC. The encoded protein is CASSGGLAGGLETQYF. The chain is built from TRBV9 and TRBJ2-5, with 11 bases matching TRBD2. The CDR3 consists of 16 residues. CDR1 and CDR2 from the germline V gene are SGDLS and YYNGEE. Trimming took 3 bases from V and 5 from J; bases not matched to a gene: 9.

This chain links TRBV29-1 with TRBJ2-6; 8 nucleotides match TRBD1. Germline V gene data show CDR1 as SQVTM and CDR2 as ANQGSEA. The CDR3 consists of 15 residues. The trim removed 3 bases at V and 4 bases at J, leaving 5 bases unmatched. Here the CDR3 reads CSVDFQGAGANVLTF. The CDR3 coding sequence is TGCAGCGTTGATTTTCAGGGGGCCGGGGCCAACGTCCTGACTTTC.

The chain couples TRBV28 to TRBJ1-1; TRBD1 matches 8 bases. Germline values: CDR1 MDHEN, CDR2 SYDVKM. This CDR3 is built from 14 residues. V gave up 1 base and J gave up 4 bases; unmatched junction bases: 2. The CDR3 sequence: CASSLFTGGTEAFF. The CDR3, as DNA: TGTGCCAGCAGTTTATTTACAGGGGGCACTGAAGCTTTCTTT.

The chain combines TRBV28 with TRBJ1-4, with 8 nucleotides matching TRBD1. CDR1 is MDHEN and CDR2 is SYDVKM in the germline V gene. V lost 3 bases, J lost 7 bases, and 4 bases stayed unmatched. This CDR3 comprises 14 residues. The CDR3 sequence is CASSFRGQIEKLFF. The CDR3 DNA sequence: TGTGCCAGCAGTTTCAGGGGGCAAATTGAAAAACTGTTTTTT.

The chain couples TRBV6-5 to TRBJ1-5; 9 bases are a match to TRBD1. Germline V gives CDR1 MNHEY, CDR2 SVGAGI. The CDR3 is 14 amino acids. V was pared by 7 bases and J by 3 bases, with 4 bases of the junction left unmatched. CDR3 residues: CASTRQGVNQPQHF. CDR3 nucleotides: TGTGCCAGCACTCGACAGGGGGTCAATCAGCCCCAGCATTTT.

This clone has just one count. The chain couples TRBV7-8 to TRBJ2-5; 11 nucleotides match TRBD2. Germline V gene lookup returns CDR1 SGHVS and CDR2 FQNEAQ. There are 15 residues in the CDR3. The V and J ends lost 6 bases and 2 bases, in that order; junction bases with no gene match: 5. CDR3 loop: CASRTGTSGQETQYF. As DNA, the CDR3 is TGTGCCAGCAGAACCGGGACTAGCGGACAAGAGACCCAGTACTTC. The complete variable domain, with remaining parts taken from reference TRBV7-8 and TRBJ2-5, reads GAGVSQSPRYKVAKRGQDVALRCDPISGHVSLFWYQQALGQGPEFLTYFQNEAQLDKSGLPSDRFFAERPEGSVSTLKIQRTQQEDSAVYLCASRTGTSGQETQYFGPGTRLLVL.

The chain uses TRBV28 and TRBJ2-5, with 14 bases matching TRBD2. The CDR3 runs 15 residues. V was pared by 5 bases and J by 5 bases, with 4 bases of the junction left unmatched. Germline CDR1 and CDR2: MDHEN and SYDVKM. The DNA of the CDR3 is TGTGCCAGCAGTCCGGGACTAGCGGGAGATGAGACCCAGTACTTC. It translates to CASSPGLAGDETQYF. Full variable domain (rest looked up from reference TRBV28 and TRBJ2-5): DVKVTQSSRYLVKRTGEKVFLECVQDMDHENMFWYRQDPGLGLRLIYFSYDVKMKEKGDIPEGYSVSREKKERFSLILESASTNQTSMYLCASSPGLAGDETQYFGPGTRLLVL.

The chain recombines TRBV5-1 with TRBJ2-3; 7 bases map to TRBD1. Trimming took 0 bases from V and 5 from J; bases not matched to a gene: 6. The germline gives CDR1 SGHRS, CDR2 YFSETQ. The CDR3 sequence is 15 residues long. The CDR3 loop reads CASSLGRGLEDTQYF. CDR3 sequence (DNA): TGCGCCAGCAGCTTGGGCAGGGGGTTAGAAGATACGCAGTATTTT. Filled out from reference TRBV5-1 and TRBJ2-3, the complete variable domain reads KAGVTQTPRYLIKTRGQQVTLSCSPISGHRSVSWYQQTPGQGLQFLFEYFSETQRNKGNFPGRFSGRQFSNSRSEMNVSTLELGDSALYLCASSLGRGLEDTQYFGPGTRLTVL.

This clone was detected only once. The chain combines TRBV6-5 with TRBJ1-2; a weak D match, TRBD1 (6 bases). Germline V gene lookup returns CDR1 MNHEY and CDR2 SVGAGI. This CDR3 comprises 14 residues. V was clipped by 8 bases and J by 4 bases, with 17 bases between them. CDR3 amino acids: CASRGQQGPYGYTF. In DNA, the CDR3 is TGTGCCAGCCGGGGACAACAGGGCCCCTATGGCTACACCTTC.

The chain employs TRBV5-1 and TRBJ2-1; D perhaps matches TRBD2 (5 bases). Trimming pared 4 bases from V and 8 bases from J, leaving 19 bases between. The CDR3 runs 15 residues. From germline, CDR1 is SGHRS and CDR2 YFSETQ. The CDR3 reads CASSHPGSVGYEQFF. CDR3 coding DNA: TGCGCCAGCAGCCACCCGGGAAGCGTAGGGTATGAGCAGTTCTTC.

The table lists this clone with a count of one. The gene calls are TRBV28 and TRBJ2-4, with 7 bases aligning to TRBD1. Unmatched junction bases numbered 6, after V lost 4 bases and J lost 3 bases. The CDR3 loop spans 15 amino acids. CDR1 and CDR2 from the germline V gene are MDHEN and SYDVKM. CDR3 in amino acids: CASSSTGALKNIQYF. Written as DNA, the CDR3 is TGTGCCAGCAGTTCTACAGGGGCGCTCAAAAACATTCAGTACTTC.

In this sample, this clone turned up once. The chain uses TRBV5-1 and TRBJ2-7, with D perhaps TRBD1 (6 bases). From germline, CDR1 is SGHRS and CDR2 YFSETQ. The germline V and J ends were trimmed by 0 bases and 0 bases, with 13 bases remaining between them. CDR3 length: 16 amino acids. The CDR3 DNA sequence: TGCGCCAGCAGCTTGGAGGGGACATTATTCTCCTACGAGCAGTACTTC. It yields the protein CASSLEGTLFSYEQYF.

CDR3 coding DNA: TGCGCCAGCACACCGGGACAGGGTCAAGAGACCCAGTACTTC. It is translated as CASTPGQGQETQYF. J is TRBJ2-5 and V is TRBV10-2, with 9 bases fitting TRBD1. Losses at the gene ends were 7 bases for V and 2 bases for J; bases not matched to a gene: 5. The CDR3 sequence is 14 residues long. Germline V gene data show CDR1 as WSHSY and CDR2 as SAAADI.

The chain links TRBV4-3 to TRBJ1-1; TRBD1 might be the D (6 bases). The CDR3 is 15 amino acids. The germline gives CDR1 LGHNA, CDR2 YSLEER. Trimming removed 0 bases at V and 4 bases at J, with 12 bases between. The CDR3 sequence: CASSQDWGPGTEAFF. The CDR3 DNA reads as TGCGCCAGCAGCCAAGATTGGGGGCCGGGCACTGAAGCTTTCTTT.

The sample holds a few counts of this clone. V gene TRBV19 combines with J gene TRBJ2-3; possible D gene TRBD2, 5 bases. The CDR3 covers 13 residues. V gave up 7 bases and J gave up 3 bases, with 11 bases separating them. The germline gives CDR1 LNHDA, CDR2 SQIVND (reference sequence). The CDR3: CASNTRTTDTQYF. The CDR3 DNA reads TGTGCCAGTAATACTCGGACTACAGATACGCAGTATTTT.

The J gene is TRBJ2-1, the V gene TRBV4-1, with TRBD1 matching over 7 bases. The CDR3 has 13 residues. Per germline, CDR1 MGHRA and CDR2 YSYEKL. V lost 4 bases to trimming and J lost 6 bases; unmatched junction nucleotides: 3. The CDR3 reads CASSPTGVNEQFF. The CDR3 bases are TGCGCCAGCAGCCCTACAGGGGTCAATGAGCAGTTCTTC.

V and J are TRBV27 and TRBJ2-7; D is possibly TRBD2 (6 bases). V lost 3 bases and J lost 1, with 13 bases in between. The CDR3 runs 15 residues. Germline loops: CDR1 MNHEY, CDR2 SMNVEV (reference sequence). CDR3 in DNA: TGTGCCAGCAGTTTCGGCGGGATAAGGTCCTACGAGCAGTACTTC. It codes for CASSFGGIRSYEQYF.

This clone was observed a single time. The chain employs TRBV3-1 (or the pseudogene TRBV3-2) and TRBJ1-4, with TRBD1 matching 9 bases. V dropped 0 bases and J dropped 7; count of bases not matched to a gene: 6. This CDR3 spans 16 amino acids. Germline V gene sequence: CDR1 LGHDT, CDR2 YNNKEL (reference sequence). CDR3 in amino acids: CASSQDVRDRAEKLFF. The CDR3 nucleotides read TGTGCCAGCAGCCAAGACGTCCGGGACAGGGCTGAAAAACTGTTTTTT.

The genes are TRBV25-1 and TRBJ1-2, with D possibly being TRBD1 (6 bases). Trimming shortened V by 3 bases and J by 7 bases, and 15 bases separated the two germline ends. This CDR3 comprises 14 residues. Germline CDR1 reads MGHDK; CDR2 reads SYGVNS. CDR3 in amino acids: CASSDSNRVTGYTF. DNA for the CDR3: TGTGCCAGCAGTGATTCTAACAGGGTCACTGGCTACACCTTC.

This rearrangement joins TRBV19 to TRBJ2-1; a weak D match, TRBD2 (6 bases). V was shortened by 5 bases and J by 6 bases, with 14 bases between the two germline ends. Per germline, CDR1 LNHDA and CDR2 SQIVND (reference sequence). The CDR3 loop spans 14 amino acids. The CDR3 bases are TGTGCCAGTAGTGACCGGGGGACTGGCAATGAGCAGTTCTTC. This sequence encodes CASSDRGTGNEQFF. The whole variable domain, filled in from reference TRBV19 and TRBJ2-1, reads DGGITQSPKYLFRKEGQNVTLSCEQNLNHDAMYWYRQDPGQGLRLIYYSQIVNDFQKGDIAEGYSVSREKKESFPLTVTSAQKNPTAFYLCASSDRGTGNEQFFGPGTRLTVL.